The sequence of this T cell receptor beta chain was determined in a study of identifying expanded T cells in peripheral blood. With regard to this clone: What it binds is unknown.

Germline V gives CDR1 ENHRY, CDR2 SYGVKD. The V end lost 10 bases, the J end lost 5 bases, and 15 bases lay between the germline ends. The CDR3 is 14 residues long. This table comes from immunoSEQ multiplex PCR, and its TCRdb copy is limited to in-frame clones, with some not included. Among more than 85,000 clones listed, approximately 90% were seen once. During the collection period, no donor immune events like infections were recorded. Findings and limits, study-wide: Two-week clone count variance significantly increased as total template count grew. Over two and four weeks, about 15 and 18 clones changed, versus more than 1 between replicates.

The TCR comes from a person between 18 and 69 years old in good health. The specimen sequenced was blood. J is TRBJ1-6 and V is TRBV10-3, with D perhaps TRBD1 (5 bases). The DNA for the CDR3 is TGTGCCACCTACGGTGGCAGGGATAATTCACCCCTCCACTTT. Amino acids: CATYGGRDNSPLHF.